This is a list of T cell receptor beta chains from one sample in a study of cytomegalovirus exposure and HLA in healthy donors. The data were produced by immunoSEQ multiplex PCR, yet TCRdb's version contains in-frame clones alone and is incomplete. The sample lists 100,000 to 150,000 clones; roughly four fifths were seen once. Sequenced material: PBMCs. The receptors originated from a man aged 18 to 35 in good health and CMV-seronegative. CDR3s include the opening cysteine and the closing phenylalanine or tryptophan. The order of the fields is J gene, D gene, clone size, V gene, CDR3 protein, CDR3 DNA. A D gene is named only where the DNA matches it firmly. The size entry is marked missing in some rows and otherwise reads once, few, many or a size class.

j_call: TRBJ2-7; d_call: NA; clone_size: NA; v_call: TRBV7-9; cdr3_aa: CASSSYEQYF; cdr3_nt: TGTGCCTCCTCCTCCTACGAGCAGTACTTC
j_call: TRBJ2-7; d_call: TRBD2; clone_size: NA; v_call: TRBV7-3; cdr3_aa: CASSLTLAGTTNEQYF; cdr3_nt: TGTGCCAGCAGCTTAACCCTAGCGGGGACGACTAACGAGCAGTACTTC
j_call: TRBJ2-7; d_call: TRBD1; clone_size: NA; v_call: TRBV4-3; cdr3_aa: CASSQDLDRGYEQYF; cdr3_nt: TGCGCCAGCAGCCAAGATCTGGACAGGGGCTACGAGCAGTACTTC
j_call: TRBJ2-7; d_call: NA; clone_size: once; v_call: TRBV19; cdr3_aa: CASSIKTGSYEQYF; cdr3_nt: TGTGCCAGTAGTATTAAAACAGGATCCTACGAGCAGTACTTC
j_call: TRBJ2-6; d_call: TRBD1; clone_size: few; v_call: TRBV6-1; cdr3_aa: CASRQGGSGANVLTF; cdr3_nt: TGTGCCAGTCGACAGGGTGGATCTGGGGCCAACGTCCTGACTTTC
j_call: TRBJ1-2; d_call: TRBD1; clone_size: once; v_call: TRBV7-2; cdr3_aa: CASSLGQGYGYTF; cdr3_nt: TGTGCCAGCAGCTTAGGACAGGGCTATGGCTACACCTTC
j_call: TRBJ1-3; d_call: NA; clone_size: NA; v_call: TRBV5-1; cdr3_aa: CASSLAGAFSGNTIYF; cdr3_nt: TGCGCCAGCAGCTTGGCAGGGGCCTTCTCTGGAAACACCATATATTTT
j_call: TRBJ1-1; d_call: TRBD1; clone_size: NA; v_call: TRBV27; cdr3_aa: CASSSRTGLGAFF; cdr3_nt: TGTGCCAGCAGTAGCCGGACAGGGCTGGGGGCTTTCTTT
j_call: TRBJ1-1; d_call: TRBD1; clone_size: NA; v_call: TRBV4-3; cdr3_aa: CASSQDPTGVNTEAFF; cdr3_nt: TGCGCCAGCAGCCAAGATCCCACAGGGGTAAACACTGAAGCTTTCTTT
j_call: TRBJ1-1; d_call: NA; clone_size: NA; v_call: TRBV7-3; cdr3_aa: CASSTRGNTEAFF; cdr3_nt: TGTGCCAGCAGCACGCGGGGGAACACTGAAGCTTTCTTT
j_call: TRBJ2-7; d_call: NA; clone_size: once; v_call: TRBV7-2; cdr3_aa: CASSSRSGLYEQYF; cdr3_nt: TGTGCCAGCAGCTCTCGGTCAGGATTATACGAGCAGTACTTC
j_call: TRBJ1-1; d_call: NA; clone_size: NA; v_call: TRBV20-1; cdr3_aa: CSMTDNTEAFF; cdr3_nt: TGCAGTATGACAGATAACACTGAAGCTTTCTTT
j_call: TRBJ1-2; d_call: NA; clone_size: NA; v_call: TRBV18; cdr3_aa: CASSPRERHYGYTF; cdr3_nt: TGTGCCAGCTCACCGAGGGAAAGGCACTATGGCTACACCTTC
j_call: TRBJ2-3; d_call: TRBD2; clone_size: NA; v_call: TRBV5-1; cdr3_aa: CASSSGAALRSDTQYF; cdr3_nt: TGCGCCAGCAGCAGCGGGGCGGCCCTAAGGTCAGATACGCAGTATTTT
j_call: TRBJ2-1; d_call: TRBD2; clone_size: NA; v_call: TRBV4-3; cdr3_aa: CASSHVTSDEQFF; cdr3_nt: TGCGCCAGCAGCCATGTTACTAGCGATGAGCAGTTCTTC
j_call: TRBJ2-3; d_call: NA; clone_size: NA; v_call: TRBV29-1; cdr3_aa: CSAVPSTDTQYF; cdr3_nt: TGCAGCGCCGTCCCTAGCACAGATACGCAGTATTTT
j_call: TRBJ2-3; d_call: NA; clone_size: NA; v_call: TRBV9; cdr3_aa: CASSVTYTDTQYF; cdr3_nt: TGTGCCAGCAGCGTAACATACACAGATACGCAGTATTTT
j_call: TRBJ2-6; d_call: NA; clone_size: NA; v_call: TRBV5-5; cdr3_aa: CASSPRESGANVLTF; cdr3_nt: TGTGCCAGCAGCCCAAGAGAATCTGGGGCCAACGTCCTGACTTTC
j_call: TRBJ1-1; d_call: NA; clone_size: once; v_call: TRBV2; cdr3_aa: CASRETGTEAFF; cdr3_nt: TGTGCCAGCAGGGAAACAGGTACTGAAGCTTTCTTT
j_call: TRBJ1-5; d_call: NA; clone_size: NA; v_call: TRBV5-6; cdr3_aa: CASSLRGRNRPQHF; cdr3_nt: TGTGCCAGCAGCTTAAGGGGTCGCAATCGGCCCCAGCATTTT
j_call: TRBJ1-3; d_call: NA; clone_size: NA; v_call: TRBV9; cdr3_aa: CASSVDGSSSGNTIYF; cdr3_nt: TGTGCCAGCAGCGTAGATGGCTCTAGCTCTGGAAACACCATATATTTT
j_call: TRBJ1-1; d_call: TRBD1; clone_size: NA; v_call: TRBV19; cdr3_aa: CASSIPGQGNTEAFF; cdr3_nt: TGTGCCAGTAGTATACCTGGACAGGGGAACACTGAAGCTTTCTTT
j_call: TRBJ2-2; d_call: TRBD2; clone_size: NA; v_call: TRBV7-3; cdr3_aa: CASSLIRASGGLGHYDTGELFF; cdr3_nt: TGTGCCAGCAGCTTAATAAGAGCTAGCGGGGGATTGGGGCATTACGACACCGGGGAGCTGTTTTTT
j_call: TRBJ2-5; d_call: NA; clone_size: NA; v_call: TRBV6-5; cdr3_aa: CASSFTVLSGETQYF; cdr3_nt: TGTGCCAGCAGTTTTACGGTTCTGTCCGGAGAGACCCAGTACTTC
j_call: TRBJ2-2; d_call: TRBD1; clone_size: NA; v_call: TRBV7-2; cdr3_aa: CASSPRQGRTGELFF; cdr3_nt: TGTGCCAGCAGCCCCCGACAGGGGAGGACCGGGGAGCTGTTTTTT
j_call: TRBJ2-7; d_call: TRBD1; clone_size: NA; v_call: TRBV27; cdr3_aa: CASSLGGQGTYEQYF; cdr3_nt: TGTGCCAGCAGTTTAGGGGGACAGGGGACGTACGAGCAGTACTTC